Listed here are 27 T cell receptor beta chains from one sample, sequenced in a study of CD8+ T cells in alopecia areata. The sequencing template was cDNA reverse transcribed from extracted RNA. Repertoires were generated with immunoSEQ multiplex PCR, while TCRdb's copy carries only in-frame clones and drops some. This table has about 150,000 clones, more than 75% appearing once. This sample comprised CD8+ T cells sorted from blood, obtained at week 0. These receptors all come from a human donor with alopecia areata.

The chain couples TRBV27 to TRBJ2-2; 11 bases align to TRBD1. Germline CDR1 reads MNHEY; CDR2 reads SMNVEV (reference sequence). The CDR3 runs to 15 residues. Trimming at V came to 8 bases and at J to 5 bases, leaving 7 bases not matched to a gene. As DNA, the CDR3 is TGTGCCAGCTTCGGACAGGGGGCAAGGACCGGGGAGCTGTTTTTT. It specifies CASFGQGARTGELFF.

DNA for the CDR3: TGCGCCAGCAGTCAATCTCGTGGGCAGACCGGGGGCTATGGCTACACCTTC. This sequence encodes CASSQSRGQTGGYGYTF. V and J are TRBV23-1 and TRBJ1-2, with D possibly TRBD1 on 5 matching bases. TRBV23-1 is an ORF, with its function uncertain. The CDR3 runs to 17 residues. Trimming took 0 bases from V and 4 from J, leaving 18 bases between them.

This rearrangement joins TRBV27 to TRBJ2-4; D is unresolved. Trimming removed 2 bases from V and 0 bases from J, with 11 bases in between. CDR3 length: 16 residues. Germline V CDR1 and CDR2: MNHEY, SMNVEV (reference sequence). DNA for the CDR3: TGTGCCAGCAGTTTAAGCACGGTACTAGCCAAAAACATTCAGTACTTC. Translated: CASSLSTVLAKNIQYF.

The chain links TRBV13 to TRBJ1-1; D uncertain. This CDR3 is 13 amino acids long. Germline assignment: CDR1 PRHDT and CDR2 FYEKMQ (reference sequence). Between the trimmed V and J ends, which lost 2 bases and 3 bases, there was a span of 7 bases. The CDR3 protein is CASSLRGYTEAFF. The CDR3 nucleotides are TGTGCCAGCAGCTTACGAGGGTACACTGAAGCTTTCTTT.

The chain uses TRBV27 and TRBJ1-4; the D gene is possibly TRBD1 (5 bases). The length of the CDR3 is 18 residues. The V and J ends lost 5 bases and 8 bases respectively, with 27 bases between them. Germline V lookup: CDR1 MNHEY, CDR2 SMNVEV (reference sequence). The CDR3 bases are TGTGCCAGCAGTCCCCCTGTCAGGGCCAGAGGATTAGTGGAAAAACTGTTTTTT. Its translation is CASSPPVRARGLVEKLFF.

Of note for this clone: Distinct nucleotide sequences in the sample also encode this CDR3. V is TRBV7-6 and J is TRBJ2-3, with a tentative D call TRBD2 (6 bases). Germline assignment: CDR1 SGHVS and CDR2 FNYEAQ. The V and J ends lost 0 bases and 3 bases respectively, with 7 bases between them. The length of the CDR3 is 14 residues. In DNA form, the CDR3 reads TGTGCCAGCAGCTTAGCGGGGGGTACAGATACGCAGTATTTT. Translating it yields CASSLAGGTDTQYF.

The chain recombines TRBV6-5 with TRBJ1-1; 7 bases are a match to TRBD1. The V gene end was trimmed by 6 bases and the J gene end by 5 bases; junction bases not matched to a gene: 6. From germline, CDR1 is MNHEY and CDR2 SVGAGI. The CDR3 is made up of 13 amino acids. CDR3 bases: TGTGCCAGCAGCCGACCAGGGGGGACTGAAGCTTTCTTT. It encodes CASSRPGGTEAFF.

This clone was seen a few times. The chain recombines TRBV7-2 with TRBJ1-5; D is unresolved. Germline V gene lookup returns CDR1 SGHTA and CDR2 FQGNSA. V was cut by 1 base and J by 5 bases, with 6 bases left in between. CDR3 size: 13 residues. The CDR3 region is CASSLGVDQPQHF. Written as DNA, the CDR3 is TGTGCCAGCAGCTTAGGGGTCGATCAGCCCCAGCATTTT.

This clone has a handful of counts. The chain couples TRBV6-6 to TRBJ2-7, with D uncertain. This CDR3 is 11 amino acids long. V lost 0 bases, J lost 7 bases, and 4 bases lay in between. Per germline, CDR1 MNHNY and CDR2 SVGAGI (reference sequence). CDR3 sequence: CASSYSKEQYF. The CDR3 nucleotides are TGTGCCAGCAGTTACTCGAAGGAGCAGTACTTC.

This clone has just one count. The chain recombines TRBV5-1 with TRBJ2-7, with 10 bases identical to TRBD1. Per the germline V gene, CDR1 is SGHRS and CDR2 is YFSETQ. The CDR3 extends over 14 amino acids. V gave up 3 bases and J gave up 3 bases; unmatched junction bases: 3. The CDR3 spells CASSSGTGVYEQYF. In DNA form, the CDR3 reads TGCGCCAGCAGCTCAGGGACAGGGGTCTACGAGCAGTACTTC.

The gene calls are TRBV11-2 and TRBJ2-7; D gene uncertain. Per the germline V gene, CDR1 is SGHAT and CDR2 is FQNNGV. Trimming took off 2 bases at V and 5 bases at J, with 22 bases between the two ends. This CDR3 is built from 17 residues. The chain's CDR3 is CASSLWGREGDIDEQYF. The CDR3 bases are TGTGCCAGCAGCTTATGGGGTAGGGAAGGAGATATCGACGAGCAGTACTTC.

This clone was detected a few times. J is TRBJ2-4 and V is TRBV7-9; D assignment may be TRBD1 or TRBD2 (6 bases each). This CDR3 is 16 amino acids long. The germline CDR1 and CDR2 sequences are SEHNR and FQNEAQ (reference sequence). V was pared by 4 bases and J by 3 bases, with 16 bases between. The CDR3 DNA sequence: TGTGCCAGCAGCTCACTTCAGGGGAGGCTCAAAAACATTCAGTACTTC. Amino acids: CASSSLQGRLKNIQYF.

This CDR3 is CAWSHISLHEQYF. DNA of the CDR3: TGTGCCTGGAGTCATATAAGTCTGCACGAGCAGTACTTC. The V call is TRBV30, the J call TRBJ2-7, with D hard to call. V was trimmed by 2 bases and J by 5 bases, leaving 13 bases between them. The CDR3 consists of 13 residues. CDR1 and CDR2 from the germline V gene are GTSNPN and SVGIG (reference sequence). The complete variable domain, with remaining parts taken from reference TRBV30 and TRBJ2-7, reads SQTIHQWPATLVQPVGSPLSLECTVEGTSNPNLYWYRQAAGRGLQLLFYSVGIGQISSEVPQNLSASRPQDRQFILSSKKLLLSDSGFYLCAWSHISLHEQYFGPGTRLTVT.

This chain uses TRBV5-1 with TRBJ2-2, with a possible D match to TRBD2 (5 bases). Germline CDR1 reads SGHRS; CDR2 reads YFSETQ. With 4 bases removed from V and 4 bases from J, the gap between germline ends came to 14 bases. There are 15 residues in the CDR3. The CDR3 spells CASSPRAEGTGELFF. CDR3 DNA: TGCGCCAGCAGCCCCAGAGCCGAGGGCACCGGGGAGCTGTTTTTT.

This chain joins TRBV9 and TRBJ1-2; D may be TRBD1 (6 bases). Trimming stripped 3 bases from V and 7 bases from J, with 10 bases between. This CDR3 is 12 amino acids long. Germline CDR1 and CDR2: SGDLS and YYNGEE. DNA for the CDR3: TGTGCCAGCAGCGCCACAGGGCCTGGCTACACCTTC. This encodes CASSATGPGYTF.

There are a few counts of this clone. This chain joins TRBV4-1 and TRBJ2-7, with 7 bases lining up with TRBD1. The V gene end was trimmed by 5 bases and the J gene end by 3 bases; junction bases not matched to a gene: 10. Germline values: CDR1 MGHRA, CDR2 YSYEKL. CDR3 length equals 15 residues. CDR3 region: CASSDRDSGDYEQYF. The CDR3 DNA sequence: TGCGCCAGCAGCGACCGGGACAGTGGGGACTACGAGCAGTACTTC.

This clone was picked up a small number of times. V is TRBV27 and J is TRBJ2-7; TRBD1 aligns across 7 bases. CDR3 length: 15 amino acids. J gave up 9 bases and V 3 bases, and 14 bases lay outside the gene matches. Germline V lookup: CDR1 MNHEY, CDR2 SMNVEV (reference sequence). As DNA, the CDR3 is TGTGCCAGCAGTTTTGCCGCCGGGACAGTTTTCCCGCAGTACTTC. Its protein product is CASSFAAGTVFPQYF.

This chain uses TRBV5-6 with TRBJ2-7; D unclear. V shed 4 bases and J shed 2 bases, with 13 bases lying between them. There are 14 residues in the CDR3. In germline, CDR1 is SGHDT, CDR2 YYEEEE. This CDR3 reads CASSQALIAYEQYF. In nucleotides, the CDR3 is TGTGCCAGCAGCCAAGCCCTCATAGCCTACGAGCAGTACTTC.

Turning to this clone: This same CDR3 is encoded by further DNA sequences in the sample. The chain uses TRBV29-1 and TRBJ2-7, with D perhaps TRBD1 (6 bases). The CDR3 has 12 amino acids. The V end was cut by 7 bases, the J end by 3 bases, with 13 bases between. The germline gives CDR1 SQVTM, CDR2 ANQGSEA. The CDR3: CSAIQGGYEQYF. CDR3 in DNA: TGCAGCGCCATCCAAGGGGGCTACGAGCAGTACTTC.

The rearrangement links TRBV4-2 to TRBJ2-1; D gene unclear. The germline V and J ends were trimmed by 1 base and 7 bases, with 8 bases remaining between them. The CDR3 loop spans 13 amino acids. Germline V gene sequence: CDR1 LGHNA, CDR2 YNFKEQ. CDR3 nucleotides: TGTGCCAGCAGCCAAGTCGAGGATAATGAGCAGTTCTTC. Translated: CASSQVEDNEQFF.

This chain connects TRBV15 to TRBJ2-4; 10 positions match TRBD1. CDR1 is LNHNV, CDR2 YYDKDF, per germline (reference sequence). V dropped 1 base and J dropped 8; count of bases not matched to a gene: 2. The CDR3 spans 14 residues. CDR3 region: CATSRGGTGDIQYF. CDR3 DNA: TGTGCCACCAGCAGAGGCGGGACAGGGGACATTCAGTACTTC. The entire variable domain, with the rest obtained from reference TRBV15 and TRBJ2-4, is as follows: DAMVIQNPRYQVTQFGKPVTLSCSQTLNHNVMYWYQQKSSQAPKLLFHYYDKDFNNEADTPDNFQSRRPNTSFCFLDIRSPGLGDTAMYLCATSRGGTGDIQYFGAGTRLSVL.

The rearrangement joins TRBV6-1 to TRBJ2-3; 10 bases are shared with TRBD1. The V segment lost 4 bases and the J segment 1 base; nucleotides outside the gene matches: 8. This CDR3 is built from 17 residues. Germline lookup yields CDR1 MNHNS and CDR2 SASEGT. The CDR3 DNA follows: TGTGCCAGCAGTGCGAATCGACAGGGGGCAGGCACAGATACGCAGTATTTT. It is translated as CASSANRQGAGTDTQYF.

This rearrangement joins TRBV11-1 to TRBJ2-1; D may correspond to TRBD1 or TRBD2 (5 bases each). V was shortened by 5 bases and J by 7 bases, with 21 bases between the two germline ends. Germline loops: CDR1 SGHAT, CDR2 FQDESV (reference sequence). The CDR3 runs to 16 residues. The CDR3, as DNA: TGTGCCAGCAGCCCCGCCGACAGTGATCGGGATAATGAGCAGTTCTTC. Translation: CASSPADSDRDNEQFF.

This clone was seen only a few times. The chain joins TRBV30 to TRBJ1-2, with 7 bases aligning to TRBD1. With 1 base clipped from V and 4 bases from J, the junction kept 6 bases outside the gene matches. In germline, CDR1 is GTSNPN, CDR2 SVGIG (reference sequence). The CDR3 consists of 14 residues. This chain's CDR3 is CAWSETGTSYGYTF. Written as DNA, the CDR3 is TGTGCCTGGAGTGAGACAGGGACTTCCTATGGCTACACCTTC.

The gene calls are TRBV7-9 and TRBJ1-5, with D perhaps matching TRBD1 (5 bases). From germline, CDR1 is SEHNR and CDR2 FQNEAQ (reference sequence). V was shortened by 5 bases and J by 0 bases, with 11 bases between the two germline ends. The CDR3 is made up of 15 amino acids. CDR3 nucleotides: TGTGCCAGCAGCCCCACAGGCTATAGCAATCAGCCCCAGCATTTT. Its protein is CASSPTGYSNQPQHF.

The chain links TRBV6-5 to TRBJ2-1, with TRBD2 matching over 10 bases. The CDR3 loop spans 16 amino acids. The germline V gene has CDR1 MNHEY and CDR2 SVGAGI. The junction had 7 bases not matched to a gene; V was cut back by 3 bases and J by 5 bases. For the CDR3, the DNA is TGTGCCAGCAGTTATGCCTTAGCGGGAGGCCACAATGAGCAGTTCTTC. As protein: CASSYALAGGHNEQFF.

The chain uses TRBV4-1 and TRBJ2-7; 7 bases are shared with TRBD1. The germline CDR1 and CDR2 sequences are MGHRA and YSYEKL. This CDR3 contains 14 residues. Unmatched junction bases numbered 9, after V lost 3 bases and J lost 7 bases. The CDR3: CASSHNRGKWEQYF. CDR3 coding DNA: TGCGCCAGCAGCCACAACAGGGGAAAGTGGGAGCAGTACTTC.